One sample yielded the 13 T cell receptor beta chains listed below, sequenced in a study of regulatory T cells in long-lasting Graves disease (dated by TCRdb to the early 2020s). The sample's time point label is to be understood as: newly diagnosed GD, antithyroid drugs for less than 3 months. RNA was extracted from PBMCs in TRIzol for both TCR sequencing and RNA sequencing. Libraries were constructed by multiplex PCR. Instrument used: Illumina HiSeq 4000. CDR3 regions were amplified by Arm-PCR with iRepertoire HTBI primers to construct TCR beta libraries. In TCRdb, the public reads were trimmed at Q25 with fastp and aligned with MiXCR, with productive beta chains retained. Rows matching on CDR3 protein sequence are summarized as one entry with the most common DNA and genes. The sample records about 400,000 distinct CDR3 sequences, about 17% of which are singletons. The ten largest clones represent about 19% of the sample.

A further study also used this sample, focusing on T cells in Graves' hyperthyroidism and ophthalmopathy.

This sample comprised peripheral blood mononuclear cells (PBMCs), obtained at new diagnosis, from a patient treated with antithyroid drugs. The receptors shown here come from a young woman with Graves disease. Donor details come from another sample of the same person, matched by shared clones.

This clonotype was counted at least ten times. The chain has TRBV20-1 and TRBJ2-3; 7 bases line up with TRBD2. V gave up 1 base and J gave up 5 bases; unmatched junction bases: 3. The germline V gene encodes CDR1 DFQATT and CDR2 SNEGSKA (reference sequence). The CDR3 covers 13 residues. The CDR3 coding sequence is TGCAGTGCTAGAGGGGGGGGGGGAGATACGCAGTATTTT. This encodes CSARGGGGDTQYF.

The table lists this clonotype with a few counts. The chain employs TRBV29-1 and TRBJ2-1, with 7 bases lining up with TRBD1. With V trimmed by 6 bases and J by 7 bases, 6 bases remained unmatched. The germline V gene encodes CDR1 SQVTM and CDR2 ANQGSEA. CDR3 length: 12 amino acids. In nucleotides, the CDR3 is TGCAGCGTCCCGACAGGGTTTAATGAGCAGTTCTTC. It yields the protein CSVPTGFNEQFF.

This clonotype was seen a handful of times. The chain links TRBV5-1 to TRBJ2-1, with 8 bases lining up with TRBD1. The CDR3 runs to 14 residues. Germline lookup yields CDR1 SGHRS and CDR2 YFSETQ. The V segment lost 5 bases and the J segment 4 bases; nucleotides outside the gene matches: 5. The CDR3 nucleotides are TGCGCCAGCAGAAGACAGGGGTGGTACAATGAGCAGTTCTTC. This gives the protein CASRRQGWYNEQFF.

This clonotype was observed many times. The chain couples TRBV5-1 to TRBJ2-7; tentatively, D is TRBD1 (6 bases). Germline V gives CDR1 SGHRS, CDR2 YFSETQ. The CDR3 totals 16 residues. Trimming pared 4 bases from V and 2 bases from J, leaving 19 bases between. CDR3: CASSERMQGLAYEQYF. For the CDR3, the DNA is TGCGCCAGCAGCGAGAGGATGCAGGGGCTAGCCTACGAGCAGTACTTC.

Worth noting for this clonotype: The CDR3 does not close with the conserved phenylalanine or tryptophan, likely indicating a read error. The chain carries TRBV20-1 and TRBJ2-7; D is possibly TRBD1 or TRBD2 (5 bases each). The CDR3 sequence is 13 residues long. V lost 4 bases, J lost 4 bases, and 14 bases lay in between. Germline V CDR1 and CDR2: DFQATT, SNEGSKA (reference sequence). The DNA of the CDR3 is TGCAGTGCTACTAGGATGGGGGTGTACGAGCAGTACTCC. Translated, it gives CSATRMGVYEQYS.

This clonotype occurred many times. The J gene is TRBJ2-1, the V gene TRBV11-2, with 7 positions matching TRBD1. J lost 4 bases, V lost 5 bases, and 8 bases had no gene match. The CDR3 covers 15 residues. In germline, CDR1 is SGHAT, CDR2 FQNNGV. CDR3 sequence reads: CASSPPGQIYNEQFF. CDR3 bases: TGTGCCAGCAGCCCCCCGGGACAGATATACAATGAGCAGTTCTTC.

The sample holds many counts of this clonotype. The chain uses TRBV6-1 and TRBJ2-1; D is undetermined. The germline gives CDR1 MNHNS, CDR2 SASEGT. The CDR3 loop spans 14 amino acids. V lost 7 bases, J lost 0 bases, and 10 bases lay in between. Here the CDR3 DNA reads TGTGCCAGCATAGGAAACCCCTCCTACAATGAGCAGTTCTTC. Its translation: CASIGNPSYNEQFF.

Turning to this clonotype: A single base separates this from a much larger clone, so it may be a read error. In this CDR3 the conserved last residue, phenylalanine or tryptophan, is missing, so a read error is likely. This rearrangement joins TRBV12-3 or TRBV12-4 to TRBJ2-6, with D maybe TRBD1 (6 bases). The germline V and J ends were trimmed by 0 bases and 5 bases, with 14 bases remaining between them. The CDR3 spans 17 residues. The CDR3 spells CASSLAIKTGRANVLTY. In nucleotides, the CDR3 is TGTGCCAGCAGTTTAGCTATTAAAACAGGGAGGGCCAACGTCCTGACTTAC.

This clonotype was seen at least ten times. This rearrangement joins TRBV20-1 to TRBJ2-7; a weak D match, TRBD2 (5 bases). Trimming pared 3 bases from V and 3 bases from J, leaving 12 bases between. The CDR3 has 13 amino acids. Germline V CDR1 and CDR2: DFQATT, SNEGSKA (reference sequence). In DNA form, the CDR3 reads TGCAGTGCTAGTAGCCGTGGAGGCTACGAGCAGTACTTC. Its protein product is CSASSRGGYEQYF.

The sample holds a few counts of this clonotype. The rearrangement joins TRBV6-5 to TRBJ1-6; 7 positions match TRBD1. The germline V gene has CDR1 MNHEY and CDR2 SVGAGI. The CDR3 sequence is 19 residues long. V lost 2 bases to trimming and J lost 7 bases; unmatched junction nucleotides: 17. The CDR3: CASSYMSRYRTGDNSPLHF. The CDR3 DNA follows: TGTGCCAGCAGTTACATGAGTCGATATAGGACAGGAGACAATTCACCCCTCCACTTT.

As for this clonotype: Since a much larger clone is just one base distant, this may be a read error. The chain has TRBV5-1 and TRBJ2-2; tentatively, D is TRBD2 (5 bases). Germline V gene lookup returns CDR1 SGHRS and CDR2 YFSETQ. The CDR3 loop spans 15 amino acids. CDR3: CASKDGVANTGERFF. The CDR3 coding sequence is TGCGCCAGCAAAGATGGCGTCGCGAACACCGGGGAGCGGTTTTTT.

This clonotype has only a few counts. This chain uses TRBV6-5 with TRBJ1-2; a weak D match, TRBD1 (5 bases). The V end was cut by 0 bases, the J end by 8 bases, with 10 bases between. The CDR3 is 13 amino acids. Germline loops: CDR1 MNHEY, CDR2 SVGAGI. CDR3 loop: CASSYSGTQGYTF. The CDR3 DNA sequence: TGTGCCAGCAGTTACTCGGGGACTCAGGGCTACACCTTC.

V and J are TRBV3-1 and TRBJ2-1; tentative D call: TRBD2 (5 bases). There are 15 residues in the CDR3. Trimming cost V 4 bases and J 9 bases, with 19 bases left between them. The germline V gene has CDR1 LGHDT and CDR2 YNNKEL (reference sequence). The chain's CDR3 is CASSPSLWVAPEQFF. The CDR3 coding sequence is TGTGCCAGCAGCCCCTCTCTTTGGGTAGCGCCTGAGCAGTTCTTC.